The T cell receptor beta chain under discussion was sequenced for a study of T-cell memory formation after mild COVID-19. Overall study results and limits: The appearance of some responding clones in pre-infection memory suggested that cross-reactive memory joined. Day 15 to 85 contracting clones showed balanced CD4/CD8; later expanders leaned CD4+. Those CD4+ clones that contracted were mainly in CM and EM (CD8+ ones in EMRA).

In this sample, this clonotype turned up a few times. Its cognate antigen is unknown. Libraries for TCRalpha and TCRbeta carried sample barcodes and unique molecular identifiers via 5'RACE. TCRdb reanalysed the 5' RACE reads using MiXCR and keeps one entry per CDR3 protein. This sample carries roughly 410,000 distinct CDR3 sequences, roughly a quarter of them seen once, and the ten largest clones take 8.5% to 9%. Germline V gene data show CDR1 as SGHVS and CDR2 as FNYEAQ. The length of the CDR3 is 16 residues. V lost 5 bases to trimming and J lost 0 bases; unmatched junction nucleotides: 5. Sequencing was performed on PBMCs or a T cell subset sorted from them (not recorded which). The V and J genes are TRBV7-6 and TRBJ1-3; 9 bases match TRBD1. This sequence was found in an adult woman who had mild COVID-19 (a few samples of this study predate the infection). Cell type and time point are not known. Here the CDR3 DNA reads TGTGCCAGCAGCCGAGGACAGGGGATCTCTGGAAACACCATATATTTT. Its translation is CASSRGQGISGNTIYF.